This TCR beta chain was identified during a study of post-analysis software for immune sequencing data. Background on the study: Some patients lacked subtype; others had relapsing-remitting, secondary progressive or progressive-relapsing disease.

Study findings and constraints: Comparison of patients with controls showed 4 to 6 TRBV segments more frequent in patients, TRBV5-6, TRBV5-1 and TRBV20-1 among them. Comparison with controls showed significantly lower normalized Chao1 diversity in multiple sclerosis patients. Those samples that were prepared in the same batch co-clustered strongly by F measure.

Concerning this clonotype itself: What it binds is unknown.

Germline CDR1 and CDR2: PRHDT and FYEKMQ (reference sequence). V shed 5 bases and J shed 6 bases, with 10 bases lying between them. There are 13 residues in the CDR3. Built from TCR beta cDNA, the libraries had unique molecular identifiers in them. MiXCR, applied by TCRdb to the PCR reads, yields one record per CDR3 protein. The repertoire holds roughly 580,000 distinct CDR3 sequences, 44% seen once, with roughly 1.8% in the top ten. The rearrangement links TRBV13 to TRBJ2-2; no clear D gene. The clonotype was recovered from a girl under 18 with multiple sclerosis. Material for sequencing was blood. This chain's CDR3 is CASSPLQSGELFF. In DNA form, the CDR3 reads TGTGCCAGCAGCCCATTGCAGTCCGGGGAGCTGTTTTTT.